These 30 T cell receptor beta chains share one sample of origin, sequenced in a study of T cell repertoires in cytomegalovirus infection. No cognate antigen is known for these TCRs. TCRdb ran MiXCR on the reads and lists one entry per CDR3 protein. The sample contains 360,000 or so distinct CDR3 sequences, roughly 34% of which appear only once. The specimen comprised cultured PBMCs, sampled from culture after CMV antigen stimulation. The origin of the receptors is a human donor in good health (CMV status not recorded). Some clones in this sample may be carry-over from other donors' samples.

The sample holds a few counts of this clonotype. The CDR3 spells CASSPPGSRETQYF. The CDR3 nucleotides are TGTGCCAGCAGTCCGCCGGGGTCACGGGAGACCCAGTACTTC. The V and J genes are TRBV12-3 or TRBV12-4 and TRBJ2-5; D may be TRBD2 (5 bases). The CDR3 sequence is 14 residues long. The germline V and J ends were trimmed by 5 bases and 5 bases, with 15 bases remaining between them.

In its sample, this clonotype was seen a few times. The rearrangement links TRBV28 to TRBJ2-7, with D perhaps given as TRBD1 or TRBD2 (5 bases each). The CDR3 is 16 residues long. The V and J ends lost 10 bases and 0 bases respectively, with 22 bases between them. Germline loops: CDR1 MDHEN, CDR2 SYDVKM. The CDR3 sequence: CATTIPVGDSSYEQYF. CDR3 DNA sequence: TGTGCCACCACGATCCCGGTGGGGGATTCCTCCTACGAGCAGTACTTC.

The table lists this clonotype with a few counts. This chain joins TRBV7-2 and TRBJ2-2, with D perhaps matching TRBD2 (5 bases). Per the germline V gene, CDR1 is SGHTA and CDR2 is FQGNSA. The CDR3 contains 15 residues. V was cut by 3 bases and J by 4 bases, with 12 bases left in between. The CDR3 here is CASSFILAGTGELFF. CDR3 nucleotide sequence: TGTGCCAGCAGCTTTATTCTAGCCGGCACCGGGGAGCTGTTTTTT.

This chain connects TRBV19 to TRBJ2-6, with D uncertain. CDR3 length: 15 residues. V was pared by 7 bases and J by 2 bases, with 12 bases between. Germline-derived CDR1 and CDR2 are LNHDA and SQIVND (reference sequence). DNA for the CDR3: TGTGCCAGTAATGGCGGAGAGGCTGGGGCCAACGTCCTGACTTTC. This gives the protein CASNGGEAGANVLTF.

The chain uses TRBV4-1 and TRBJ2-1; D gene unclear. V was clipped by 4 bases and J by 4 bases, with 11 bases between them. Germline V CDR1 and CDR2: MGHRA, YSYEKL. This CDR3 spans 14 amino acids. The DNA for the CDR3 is TGCGCCAGCAGCCTAAGCGCAGAATACAATGAGCAGTTCTTC. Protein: CASSLSAEYNEQFF.

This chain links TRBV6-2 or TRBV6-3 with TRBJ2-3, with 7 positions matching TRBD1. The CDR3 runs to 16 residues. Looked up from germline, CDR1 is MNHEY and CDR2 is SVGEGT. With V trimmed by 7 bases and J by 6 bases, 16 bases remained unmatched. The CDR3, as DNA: TGTGCCAGCACCAATGGACAGGCCTCCCTTGCGGATACGCAGTATTTT. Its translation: CASTNGQASLADTQYF.

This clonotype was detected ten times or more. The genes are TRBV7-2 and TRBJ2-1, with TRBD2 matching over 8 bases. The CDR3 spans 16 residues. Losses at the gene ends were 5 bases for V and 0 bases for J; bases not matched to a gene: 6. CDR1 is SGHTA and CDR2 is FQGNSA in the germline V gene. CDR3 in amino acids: CASSPLAGSSYNEQFF. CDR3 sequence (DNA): TGTGCCAGCAGCCCCCTAGCGGGTAGCTCCTACAATGAGCAGTTCTTC.

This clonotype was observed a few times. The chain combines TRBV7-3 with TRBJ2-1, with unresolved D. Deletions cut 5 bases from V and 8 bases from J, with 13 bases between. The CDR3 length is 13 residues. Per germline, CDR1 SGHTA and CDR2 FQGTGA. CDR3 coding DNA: TGTGCCAGCAGCCCCCGAGTATCGGATGAGCAGTTCTTC. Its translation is CASSPRVSDEQFF.

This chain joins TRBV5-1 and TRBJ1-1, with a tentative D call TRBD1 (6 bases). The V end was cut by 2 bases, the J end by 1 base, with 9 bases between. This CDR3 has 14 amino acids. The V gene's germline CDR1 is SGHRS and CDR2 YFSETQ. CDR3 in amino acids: CASSFVQGNTEAFF. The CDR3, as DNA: TGCGCCAGCAGCTTTGTACAGGGGAACACTGAAGCTTTCTTT.

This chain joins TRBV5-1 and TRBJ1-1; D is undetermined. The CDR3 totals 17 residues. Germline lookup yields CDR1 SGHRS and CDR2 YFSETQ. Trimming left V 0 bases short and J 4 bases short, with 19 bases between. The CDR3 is CASSLGPVTGAATEAFF. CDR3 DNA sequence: TGCGCCAGCAGCTTGGGGCCGGTGACGGGAGCCGCCACTGAAGCTTTCTTT.

The CDR3 is CASSYLPDRGLYGYTF. The DNA of the CDR3 is TGTGCCAGCAGTTACTTACCGGACAGGGGGCTCTATGGCTACACCTTC. The chain employs TRBV6-2 or TRBV6-3 and TRBJ1-2; 11 bases are shared with TRBD1. Germline V gene lookup returns CDR1 MNHEY and CDR2 SVGEGT. The V segment lost 1 base and the J segment 4 bases; nucleotides outside the gene matches: 5. The CDR3 sequence is 16 residues long.

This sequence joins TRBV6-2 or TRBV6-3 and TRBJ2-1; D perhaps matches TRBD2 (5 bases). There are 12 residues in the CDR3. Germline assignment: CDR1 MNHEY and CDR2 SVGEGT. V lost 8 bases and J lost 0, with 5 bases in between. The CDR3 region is CASGSSYNEQFF. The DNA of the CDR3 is TGTGCCAGCGGGAGCTCCTACAATGAGCAGTTCTTC.

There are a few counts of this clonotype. CDR3: CASSSTSIADTQYF. The CDR3 DNA follows: TGTGCCAGCAGCTCCACTAGCATTGCAGATACGCAGTATTTT. The V gene is TRBV7-8, the J gene TRBJ2-3; D might be TRBD2 (6 bases). This CDR3 spans 14 amino acids. Germline CDR1 and CDR2: SGHVS and FQNEAQ. The V gene lost 4 bases and the J gene lost 4 bases, with 12 bases spanning the gap.

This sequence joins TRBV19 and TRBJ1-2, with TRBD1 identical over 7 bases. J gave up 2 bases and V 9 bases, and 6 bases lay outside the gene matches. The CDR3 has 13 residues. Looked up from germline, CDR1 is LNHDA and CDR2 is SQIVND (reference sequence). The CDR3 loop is CASSQGLNYGYTF. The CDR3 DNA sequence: TGTGCCAGCTCACAGGGGTTGAACTATGGCTACACCTTC.

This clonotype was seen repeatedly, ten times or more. The CDR3 loop reads CASSLENRETGELFF. Written as DNA, the CDR3 is TGTGCCAGCAGCTTAGAGAACAGGGAGACCGGGGAGCTGTTTTTT. The rearrangement links TRBV7-2 to TRBJ2-2, with D perhaps matching TRBD1 (6 bases). CDR1 is SGHTA, CDR2 FQGNSA, per germline. The CDR3 is 15 residues long. The V end was cut by 1 base, the J end by 5 bases, with 11 bases between.

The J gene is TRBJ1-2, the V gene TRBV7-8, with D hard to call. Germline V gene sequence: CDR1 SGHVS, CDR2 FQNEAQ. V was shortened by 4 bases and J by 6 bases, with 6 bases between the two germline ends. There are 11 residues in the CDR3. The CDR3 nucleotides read TGTGCCAGCAGCTCTGAGGATGGCTACACCTTC. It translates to CASSSEDGYTF.

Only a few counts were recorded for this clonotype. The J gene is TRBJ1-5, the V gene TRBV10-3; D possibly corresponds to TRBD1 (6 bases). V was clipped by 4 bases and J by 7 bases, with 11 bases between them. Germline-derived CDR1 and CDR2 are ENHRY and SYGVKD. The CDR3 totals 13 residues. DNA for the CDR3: TGTGCCATCAGTGCCCAGGGGACGCAGCCCCAGCATTTT. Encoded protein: CAISAQGTQPQHF.

The CDR3 protein is CASSQDGTDSNQPQHF. The CDR3 region has the DNA TGCGCCAGCAGCCAAGATGGTACGGATAGCAATCAGCCCCAGCATTTT. The V call is TRBV4-3, the J call TRBJ1-5, with D unresolved. Germline V gives CDR1 LGHNA, CDR2 YSLEER. The CDR3 extends over 16 amino acids. Trimming took off 0 bases at V and 0 bases at J, with 9 bases between the two ends.

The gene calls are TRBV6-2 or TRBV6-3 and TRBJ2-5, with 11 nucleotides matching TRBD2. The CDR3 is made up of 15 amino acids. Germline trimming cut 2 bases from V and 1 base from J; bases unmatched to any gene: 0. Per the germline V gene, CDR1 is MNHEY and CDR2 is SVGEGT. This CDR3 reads CASSYGLAGQETQYF. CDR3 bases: TGTGCCAGCAGTTACGGACTAGCGGGCCAAGAGACCCAGTACTTC.

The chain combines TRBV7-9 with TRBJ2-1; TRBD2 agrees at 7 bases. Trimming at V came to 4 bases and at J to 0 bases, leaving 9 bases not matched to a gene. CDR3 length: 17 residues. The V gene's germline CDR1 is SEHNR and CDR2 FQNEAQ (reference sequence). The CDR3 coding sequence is TGTGCCAGCAGCTATAGCGGGCGCCCTCGCTCCTACAATGAGCAGTTCTTC. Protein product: CASSYSGRPRSYNEQFF.

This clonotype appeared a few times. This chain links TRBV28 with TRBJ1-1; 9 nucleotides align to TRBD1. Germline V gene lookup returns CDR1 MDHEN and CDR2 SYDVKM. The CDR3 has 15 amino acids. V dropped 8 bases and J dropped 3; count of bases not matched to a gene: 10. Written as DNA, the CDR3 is TGTGCCAGCGGCTGGACAGGGGTTGGGCACACTGAAGCTTTCTTT. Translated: CASGWTGVGHTEAFF.

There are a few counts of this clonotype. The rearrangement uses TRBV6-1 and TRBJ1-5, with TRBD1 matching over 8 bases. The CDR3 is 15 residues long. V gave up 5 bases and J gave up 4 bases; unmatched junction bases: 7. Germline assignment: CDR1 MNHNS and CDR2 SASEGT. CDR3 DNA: TGTGCCAGCAGTAATACAGGGGGAGGAAATCAGCCCCAGCATTTT. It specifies CASSNTGGGNQPQHF.

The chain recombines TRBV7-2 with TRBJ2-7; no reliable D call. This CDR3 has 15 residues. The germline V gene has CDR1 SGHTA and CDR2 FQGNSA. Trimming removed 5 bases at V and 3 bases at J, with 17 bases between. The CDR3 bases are TGTGCCAGCAGCCCGACGGTGGCGGAGTTCTACGAGCAGTACGTC. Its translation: CASSPTVAEFYEQYV.

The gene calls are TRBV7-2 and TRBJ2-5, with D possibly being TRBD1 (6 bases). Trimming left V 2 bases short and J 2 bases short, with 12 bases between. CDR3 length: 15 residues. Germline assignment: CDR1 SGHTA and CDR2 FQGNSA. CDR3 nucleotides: TGTGCCAGCAGCTTACTGGGACATCAGCAAGAGACCCAGTACTTC. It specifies CASSLLGHQQETQYF.

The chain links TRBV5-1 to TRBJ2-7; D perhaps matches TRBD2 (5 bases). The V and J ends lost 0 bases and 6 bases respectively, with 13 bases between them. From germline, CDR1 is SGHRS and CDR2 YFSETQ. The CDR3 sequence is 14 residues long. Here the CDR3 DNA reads TGCGCCAGCAGCTTGGGCGGGCAGGAAGGCGAGCAGTACGTC. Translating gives CASSLGGQEGEQYV.

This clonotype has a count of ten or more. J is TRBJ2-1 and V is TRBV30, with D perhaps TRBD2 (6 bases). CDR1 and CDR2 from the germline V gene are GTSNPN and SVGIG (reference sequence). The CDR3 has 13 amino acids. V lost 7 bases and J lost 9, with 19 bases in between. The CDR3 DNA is TGTGCCTTCTCCCGGGGCGGGCGGGGTGAGCAGTTCTTC. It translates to CAFSRGGRGEQFF.

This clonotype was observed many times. DNA of the CDR3: TGTGCCAGCAGCCTCTACCGGGACAGGAATGAAAAACTGTTTTTT. It yields the protein CASSLYRDRNEKLFF. The V call is TRBV7-2, the J call TRBJ1-4, with 8 bases fitting TRBD1. The CDR3 is 15 amino acids. Per germline, CDR1 SGHTA and CDR2 FQGNSA. The J segment lost 5 bases and the V segment lost 5 bases, leaving 7 bases of the junction unmatched.

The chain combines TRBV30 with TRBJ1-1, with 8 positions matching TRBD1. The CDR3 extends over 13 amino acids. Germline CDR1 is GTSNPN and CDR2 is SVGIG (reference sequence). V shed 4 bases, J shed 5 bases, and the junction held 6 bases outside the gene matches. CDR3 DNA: TGTGCCTGGATAGGACAGGGAGGGACTGAAGCTTTCTTT. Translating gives CAWIGQGGTEAFF.

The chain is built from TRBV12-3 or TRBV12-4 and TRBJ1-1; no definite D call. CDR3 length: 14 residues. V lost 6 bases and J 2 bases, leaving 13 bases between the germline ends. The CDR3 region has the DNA TGTGCCAGCAGCTCTTTGCAGGCTAACACTGAAGCTTTCTTT. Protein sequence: CASSSLQANTEAFF.

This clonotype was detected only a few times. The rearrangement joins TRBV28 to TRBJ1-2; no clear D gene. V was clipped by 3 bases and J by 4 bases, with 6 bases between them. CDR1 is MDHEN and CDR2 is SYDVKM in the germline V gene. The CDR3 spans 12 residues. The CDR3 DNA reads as TGTGCCAGCAGTTTCTCTGCCTATGGCTACACCTTC. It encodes CASSFSAYGYTF.